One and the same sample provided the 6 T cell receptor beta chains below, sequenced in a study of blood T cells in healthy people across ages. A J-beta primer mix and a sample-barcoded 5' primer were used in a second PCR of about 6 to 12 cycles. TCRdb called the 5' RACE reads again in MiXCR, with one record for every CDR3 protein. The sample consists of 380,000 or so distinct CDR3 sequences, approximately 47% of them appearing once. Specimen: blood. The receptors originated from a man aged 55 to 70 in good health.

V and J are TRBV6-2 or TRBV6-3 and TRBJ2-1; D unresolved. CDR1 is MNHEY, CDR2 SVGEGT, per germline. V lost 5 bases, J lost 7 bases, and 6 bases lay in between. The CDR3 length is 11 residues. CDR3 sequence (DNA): TGTGCCAGCAGTGTGCATAATGAGCAGTTCTTC. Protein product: CASSVHNEQFF.

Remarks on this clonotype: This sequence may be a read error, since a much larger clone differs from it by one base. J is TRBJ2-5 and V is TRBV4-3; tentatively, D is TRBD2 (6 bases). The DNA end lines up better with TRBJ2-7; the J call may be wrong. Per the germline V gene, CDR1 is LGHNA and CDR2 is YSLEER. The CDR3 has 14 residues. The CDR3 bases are TGCGCCAGCAGCCAAGGCGTCGGGAGATGCGAGCAGTACTTC. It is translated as CASSQGVGRCEQYF.

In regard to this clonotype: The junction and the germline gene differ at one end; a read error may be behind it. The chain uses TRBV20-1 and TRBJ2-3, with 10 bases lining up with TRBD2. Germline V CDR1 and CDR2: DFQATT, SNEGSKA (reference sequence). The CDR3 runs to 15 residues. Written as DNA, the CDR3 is TGCAGTGCTAGAGTACTAGCGGGGTCCATAGATATGCAGTATTTT. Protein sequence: CSARVLAGSIDMQYF.

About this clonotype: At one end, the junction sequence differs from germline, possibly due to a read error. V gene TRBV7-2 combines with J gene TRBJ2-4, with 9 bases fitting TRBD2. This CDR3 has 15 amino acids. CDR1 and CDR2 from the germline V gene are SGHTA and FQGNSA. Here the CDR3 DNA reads TGCGCCAGCAGCGTGCGGGGGGGGCAAAAAAACATTCAGTACTTC. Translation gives CASSVRGGQKNIQYF.

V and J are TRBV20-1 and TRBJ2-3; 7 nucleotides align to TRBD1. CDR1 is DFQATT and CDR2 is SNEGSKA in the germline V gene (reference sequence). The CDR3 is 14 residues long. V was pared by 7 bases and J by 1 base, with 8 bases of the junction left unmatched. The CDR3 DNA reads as TGCAGTGTGGCCGGGACAGTTGGCACAGATACGCAGTATTTT. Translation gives CSVAGTVGTDTQYF.

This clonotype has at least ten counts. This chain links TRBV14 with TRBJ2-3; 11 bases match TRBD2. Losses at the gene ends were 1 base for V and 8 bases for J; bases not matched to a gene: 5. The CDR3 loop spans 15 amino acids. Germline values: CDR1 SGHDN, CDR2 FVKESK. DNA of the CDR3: TGTGCCAGCAGCCAAGGACTAGCGGGAAGGAGTACGCAGTATTTT. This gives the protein CASSQGLAGRSTQYF.